This passage covers 32 T cell receptor beta chains from one sample sequenced in a study of T cell responses to AZD1222 COVID-19 vaccine. Some clones are missing from TCRdb's copy, which holds only in-frame ones; the method was immunoSEQ multiplex PCR. There are 150,000 to 200,000 clones in the sample; 70% to 90% occur only once, and roughly 25% lies in the top ten. The sequenced sample was peripheral blood, obtained 28 days after the second AZD1222 dose. These receptor sequences come from an adult who received the AZD1222 COVID-19 vaccine.

The sample holds one count of this clone. This chain uses TRBV6-2 or TRBV6-3 with TRBJ1-2, with D possibly being TRBD1 (6 bases). Trimming pared 6 bases from V and 8 bases from J, leaving 16 bases between. This CDR3 is built from 13 residues. Germline CDR1 MNHEY, CDR2 SVGEGT. The chain's CDR3 is CASSPEGDRGYTF. DNA of the CDR3: TGTGCCAGCAGCCCTGAGGGGGACCGGGGCTACACCTTC.

The chain combines TRBV11-3 with TRBJ2-1; either TRBD1 or TRBD2 may supply D (5 bases each). V was trimmed by 7 bases and J by 8 bases, leaving 15 bases between them. The CDR3 extends over 13 amino acids. Germline CDR1 SGHNT, CDR2 YENEEA. DNA for the CDR3: TGTGCCAGCAAGGGGAGAGAGGTGGATGAGCAGTTCTTC. Its protein is CASKGREVDEQFF.

The chain joins TRBV6-5 to TRBJ1-2; D may be TRBD1 (6 bases). The V gene lost 8 bases and the J gene lost 3 bases, with 16 bases spanning the gap. The CDR3 totals 14 residues. Germline loops: CDR1 MNHEY, CDR2 SVGAGI. CDR3 amino acids: CASVEGGRDYGYTF. As DNA, the CDR3 is TGTGCCAGCGTGGAGGGGGGCAGGGACTATGGCTACACCTTC.

This chain connects TRBV6-1 to TRBJ2-7; 9 positions agree with TRBD2. The V gene end was trimmed by 0 bases and the J gene end by 12 bases; junction bases not matched to a gene: 9. The germline CDR1 and CDR2 sequences are MNHNS and SASEGT. The CDR3 runs 14 residues. The CDR3 bases are TGTGCCAGCAGTGAAGCCCCAGCGGGAGGCAGAAGGTACTTC. Translating gives CASSEAPAGGRRYF.

The rearrangement links TRBV10-3 to TRBJ2-7, with D possibly TRBD2 on 7 matching bases. V was cut by 3 bases and J by 1 base, with 10 bases left in between. From germline, CDR1 is ENHRY and CDR2 SYGVKD. CDR3 length: 14 residues. This CDR3 reads CAISEEGGSYEQYF. DNA for the CDR3: TGTGCCATCAGTGAAGAGGGGGGGTCCTACGAGCAGTACTTC.

The chain links TRBV18 to TRBJ2-3, with unresolved D. V was cut by 3 bases and J by 3 bases, with 7 bases left in between. Germline CDR1 reads KGHSH; CDR2 reads LQKENI. This CDR3 comprises 13 residues. The CDR3 spells CASSPGLTDTQYF. CDR3 nucleotide sequence: TGTGCCAGCTCACCGGGATTAACAGATACGCAGTATTTT.

This clone was recorded once. V is TRBV6-2 or TRBV6-3 and J is TRBJ2-1; maybe TRBD1 (6 bases). CDR3 length: 13 residues. Germline CDR1 is MNHEY and CDR2 is SVGEGT. The V gene lost 2 bases and the J gene lost 8 bases, with 10 bases spanning the gap. The CDR3 is CASSYPGVDEQFF. The CDR3 bases are TGTGCCAGCAGTTACCCAGGGGTCGATGAGCAGTTCTTC.

The chain is built from TRBV28 and TRBJ2-3; 13 nucleotides align to TRBD2. The CDR3 loop spans 15 amino acids. V lost 6 bases to trimming and J lost 7 bases; unmatched junction nucleotides: 7. CDR1 is MDHEN, CDR2 SYDVKM, per germline. CDR3 DNA sequence: TGTGCCAGCAGCTTACTAGCGGGAGGGCCTAATACGCAGTATTTT. This codes for CASSLLAGGPNTQYF.

There are a few counts of this clone. CDR3 amino acids: CASRPIGAGKLFF. CDR3 in DNA: TGTGCCAGCAGACCCATCGGCGCAGGAAAACTGTTTTTT. The chain uses TRBV27 and TRBJ1-4; D is ambiguous. This CDR3 spans 13 amino acids. Germline loops: CDR1 MNHEY, CDR2 SMNVEV (reference sequence). The V gene lost 6 bases and the J gene lost 10 bases, with 15 bases spanning the gap.

The V call is TRBV6-5, the J call TRBJ1-2; the D is unclear. V was trimmed by 6 bases and J by 2 bases, leaving 10 bases between them. Germline V lookup: CDR1 MNHEY, CDR2 SVGAGI. The CDR3 has 13 amino acids. The CDR3 loop is CASSQLGNYGYTF. CDR3 DNA: TGTGCCAGCAGCCAACTGGGGAACTATGGCTACACCTTC.

The V gene is TRBV27, the J gene TRBJ2-2; D remains ambiguous. The germline V gene has CDR1 MNHEY and CDR2 SMNVEV (reference sequence). Trimming removed 8 bases from V and 0 bases from J, with 10 bases in between. CDR3 size: 14 residues. CDR3 sequence (DNA): TGTGCCAGCGCCCCTCGGGCGAACACCGGGGAGCTGTTTTTT. Translated: CASAPRANTGELFF.

This clone was detected only once. V is TRBV6-2 or TRBV6-3 and J is TRBJ1-3; no clear D. V was pared by 2 bases and J by 0 bases, with 11 bases between. The CDR3 length is 16 residues. Germline CDR1 reads MNHEY; CDR2 reads SVGEGT. CDR3 coding DNA: TGTGCCAGCAGTTACGAGGCCCTCAGCTCTGGAAACACCATATATTTT. Protein sequence: CASSYEALSSGNTIYF.

The V and J genes are TRBV18 and TRBJ1-1; 9 nucleotides agree with TRBD1. The length of the CDR3 is 16 residues. With V trimmed by 3 bases and J by 4 bases, 9 bases remained unmatched. Germline assignment: CDR1 KGHSH and CDR2 LQKENI. CDR3 sequence: CASSPGQGPVGTEAFF. CDR3 coding DNA: TGTGCCAGCTCACCCGGACAGGGGCCCGTCGGCACTGAAGCTTTCTTT.

V usage is TRBV5-1 and J usage is TRBJ2-1; a possible D gene is TRBD2 (5 bases). V dropped 1 base and J dropped 0 bases, with 8 bases sitting between them. Germline values: CDR1 SGHRS, CDR2 YFSETQ. CDR3 length equals 15 residues. Here the CDR3 reads CASSLTGSSYNEQFF. For the CDR3, the DNA is TGCGCCAGCAGCTTGACGGGGAGCTCCTACAATGAGCAGTTCTTC.

The table lists this clone with a count of one. The genes are TRBV5-4 and TRBJ1-1; a weak D match, TRBD1 (5 bases). CDR3 size: 14 residues. The V end was cut by 4 bases, the J end by 5 bases, with 15 bases between. Per germline, CDR1 SGHNT and CDR2 YYREEE (reference sequence). CDR3 sequence: CASSLAGGFTEAFF. As DNA, the CDR3 is TGTGCCAGCAGCCTGGCCGGGGGTTTTACTGAAGCTTTCTTT.

J is TRBJ2-5 and V is TRBV19; 7 nucleotides agree with TRBD1. The CDR3 consists of 14 residues. Unmatched junction bases numbered 7, after V lost 8 bases and J lost 1 base. CDR1 and CDR2 (germline): LNHDA, SQIVND (reference sequence). CDR3: CASSRDSSQETQYF. CDR3 DNA sequence: TGTGCCAGTTCCCGGGACAGCAGCCAAGAGACCCAGTACTTC.

This chain connects TRBV27 to TRBJ2-7; 9 bases are shared with TRBD2. CDR1 is MNHEY and CDR2 is SMNVEV in the germline V gene (reference sequence). Trimming took 2 bases from V and 2 from J; bases not matched to a gene: 13. The CDR3 loop spans 18 amino acids. The CDR3 DNA reads TGTGCCAGCAGTTTAAGGGGAGCGGGAGGACTGATTACCTACGAGCAGTACTTC. Translated, it gives CASSLRGAGGLITYEQYF.

This clone has a single count. One end of the junction does not line up with germline, which may come from a read error. The chain couples TRBV29-1 to TRBJ2-7; TRBD2 matches 7 bases. The CDR3 is made up of 13 amino acids. Germline CDR1 and CDR2: SQVTM and ANQGSEA. CDR3 sequence: CSAEAGPSYEQYF. CDR3 nucleotides: TGCAGCGCTGAAGCGGGACCCTCCTACGAGCAGTACTTC.

This CDR3 is CASSRRLAGGQETQYF. The CDR3 DNA follows: TGCGCCAGCAGCCGAAGACTAGCGGGAGGGCAAGAGACCCAGTACTTC. This chain joins TRBV5-1 and TRBJ2-5, with TRBD2 matching over 14 bases. This CDR3 contains 16 residues. After removal of 4 bases from V and 2 bases from J, the junction contained 4 bases not matched to a gene. Germline V lookup: CDR1 SGHRS, CDR2 YFSETQ.

This clone has only one observation. The chain combines TRBV5-4 with TRBJ2-6; 8 positions agree with TRBD2. The J segment lost 0 bases and the V segment lost 4 bases, leaving 6 bases of the junction unmatched. CDR3 length: 17 amino acids. CDR1 is SGHNT, CDR2 YYREEE, per germline (reference sequence). The DNA of the CDR3 is TGTGCCAGCAGCCCGGGGGGGGGCATCTCTGGGGCCAACGTCCTGACTTTC. Translating it yields CASSPGGGISGANVLTF.

The chain joins TRBV6-5 to TRBJ1-2; unclear D gene. The V end lost 4 bases, the J end lost 4 bases, and 16 bases lay between the germline ends. Per the germline V gene, CDR1 is MNHEY and CDR2 is SVGAGI. The CDR3 covers 15 residues. The chain's CDR3 is CASSSRGQAPYGYTF. DNA for the CDR3: TGTGCCAGCAGTTCCCGCGGGCAGGCCCCCTATGGCTACACCTTC.

The rearrangement uses TRBV7-2 and TRBJ1-1; D call uncertain. This CDR3 spans 16 amino acids. V was trimmed by 5 bases and J by 7 bases, leaving 23 bases between them. Germline V lookup: CDR1 SGHTA, CDR2 FQGNSA. As DNA, the CDR3 is TGTGCCAGCAGCCAAGGAGGGTGGGCCCTCGAGGGTGAAGCTTTCTTT. It is translated as CASSQGGWALEGEAFF.

The genes are TRBV7-9 and TRBJ2-5; TRBD2 might be the D (6 bases). Per the germline V gene, CDR1 is SEHNR and CDR2 is FQNEAQ (reference sequence). The germline V and J ends were trimmed by 3 bases and 3 bases, with 8 bases remaining between them. The CDR3 runs 13 residues. CDR3 loop: CASSLGGKETQYF. Written as DNA, the CDR3 is TGTGCCAGCAGCTTGGGGGGAAAAGAGACCCAGTACTTC. The entire variable domain, with the rest obtained from reference TRBV7-9 and TRBJ2-5, is as follows: DTGVSQNPRHKITKRGQNVTFRCDPISEHNRLYWYRQTLGQGPEFLTYFQNEAQLEKSRLLSDRFSAERPKGSFSTLEIQRTEQGDSAMYLCASSLGGKETQYFGPGTRLLVL.

This chain uses TRBV2 with TRBJ2-4; tentative D call: TRBD1 (6 bases). Trimming left V 7 bases short and J 7 bases short, with 14 bases between. This CDR3 comprises 13 residues. In germline, CDR1 is SNHLY, CDR2 FYNNEI. CDR3 loop: CASNQQGVNIQYF. CDR3 in DNA: TGTGCCAGCAATCAACAGGGTGTGAACATTCAGTACTTC. Combining the CDR3 with reference TRBV2 and TRBJ2-4 gives the whole variable domain EPEVTQTPSHQVTQMGQEVILRCVPISNHLYFYWYRQILGQKVEFLVSFYNNEISEKSEIFDDQFSVERPDGSNFTLKIRSTKLEDSAMYFCASNQQGVNIQYFGAGTRLSVL.

This rearrangement joins TRBV2 to TRBJ1-2; no clear D gene. Trimming took off 6 bases at V and 6 bases at J, with 8 bases between the two ends. The germline gives CDR1 SNHLY, CDR2 FYNNEI. The CDR3 consists of 11 residues. This CDR3 reads CASSPWNGYTF. In DNA form, the CDR3 reads TGTGCCAGCAGCCCTTGGAATGGCTACACCTTC.

The chain links TRBV11-1 to TRBJ1-1, with TRBD1 as a possible D gene (6 bases). V was clipped by 3 bases and J by 11 bases, with 13 bases between them. Germline V lookup: CDR1 SGHAT, CDR2 FQDESV (reference sequence). The CDR3 has 12 residues. The CDR3 nucleotides read TGTGCCAGCAGCTTGACAGGCAACGGGGCTTTCTTT. It specifies CASSLTGNGAFF. The variable domain in full, with the rest retrieved from reference TRBV11-1 and TRBJ1-1, is EAEVAQSPRYKITEKSQAVAFWCDPISGHATLYWYRQILGQGPELLVQFQDESVVDDSQLPKDRFSAERLKGVDSTLKIQPAELGDSAMYLCASSLTGNGAFFGQGTRLTVV.

The chain links TRBV28 to TRBJ1-2; no definite D call. The CDR3 sequence is 13 residues long. CDR1 is MDHEN, CDR2 SYDVKM, per germline. V gave up 7 bases and J gave up 0 bases, with 9 bases separating them. The CDR3 region is CASTEFSNYGYTF. CDR3 in DNA: TGTGCCAGCACTGAGTTCTCTAACTATGGCTACACCTTC.

The CDR3 nucleotides are TGTGCCAGCAGTCCCTATGCTGGCGGGACTAGCGGGAGTGATGAGCAGTTCTTC. It yields the protein CASSPYAGGTSGSDEQFF. The rearrangement joins TRBV6-2 or TRBV6-3 to TRBJ2-1; 14 bases match TRBD2. The germline gives CDR1 MNHEY, CDR2 SVGEGT. The CDR3 has 18 residues. After removal of 5 bases from V and 8 bases from J, the junction contained 14 bases not matched to a gene.

This rearrangement joins TRBV6-2 or TRBV6-3 to TRBJ2-3; D not certain. V lost 2 bases, J lost 2 bases, and 5 bases lay in between. Germline lookup yields CDR1 MNHEY and CDR2 SVGEGT. The CDR3 spans 13 residues. CDR3 residues: CASSYTVTDTQYF. The CDR3 DNA follows: TGTGCCAGCAGTTACACGGTCACAGATACGCAGTATTTT.

The rearrangement uses TRBV7-8 and TRBJ2-7, with D possibly being TRBD2 (6 bases). Looked up from germline, CDR1 is SGHVS and CDR2 is FQNEAQ. The CDR3 is 15 amino acids. The V end lost 7 bases, the J end lost 0 bases, and 16 bases lay between the germline ends. The CDR3, as DNA: TGTGCCAGCATCGCTCGGGACTTCTCCTCCTACGAGCAGTACTTC. Its translation is CASIARDFSSYEQYF.

CDR3: CASSQDSDAGGTIYF. CDR3 in DNA: TGCGCCAGCAGCCAAGACTCGGACGCCGGGGGCACCATATATTTT. V usage is TRBV4-1 and J usage is TRBJ1-3, with D possibly TRBD1 on 5 matching bases. The germline gives CDR1 MGHRA, CDR2 YSYEKL. The germline V and J ends were trimmed by 0 bases and 9 bases, with 15 bases remaining between them. The CDR3 runs 15 residues.

The chain uses TRBV7-9 and TRBJ2-5, with D possibly being TRBD2 (5 bases). The V end lost 1 base, the J end lost 5 bases, and 17 bases lay between the germline ends. The CDR3 sequence is 16 residues long. The germline V gene has CDR1 SEHNR and CDR2 FQNEAQ (reference sequence). CDR3 amino acids: CASSLGGHGIGETQYF. The CDR3 coding sequence is TGTGCCAGCAGCTTAGGAGGGCACGGGATTGGGGAGACCCAGTACTTC.